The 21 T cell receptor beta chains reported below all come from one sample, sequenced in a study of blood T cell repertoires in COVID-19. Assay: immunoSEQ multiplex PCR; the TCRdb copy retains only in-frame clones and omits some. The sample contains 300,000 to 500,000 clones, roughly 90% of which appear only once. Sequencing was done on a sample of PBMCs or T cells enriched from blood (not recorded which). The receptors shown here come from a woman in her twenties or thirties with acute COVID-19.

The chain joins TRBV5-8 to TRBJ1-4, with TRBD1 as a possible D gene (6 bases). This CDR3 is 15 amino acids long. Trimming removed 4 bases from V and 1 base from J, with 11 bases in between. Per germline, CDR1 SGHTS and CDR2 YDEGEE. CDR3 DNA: TGTGCCAGCAGCCTCACAGGGAGAACTAATGAAAAACTGTTTTTT. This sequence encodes CASSLTGRTNEKLFF.

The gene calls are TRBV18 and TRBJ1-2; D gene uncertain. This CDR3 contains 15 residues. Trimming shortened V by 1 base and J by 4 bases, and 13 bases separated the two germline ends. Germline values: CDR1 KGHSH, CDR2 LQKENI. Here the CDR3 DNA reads TGTGCCAGCTCACCACTCGACTCCGCCACCTATGGCTACACCTTC. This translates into CASSPLDSATYGYTF.

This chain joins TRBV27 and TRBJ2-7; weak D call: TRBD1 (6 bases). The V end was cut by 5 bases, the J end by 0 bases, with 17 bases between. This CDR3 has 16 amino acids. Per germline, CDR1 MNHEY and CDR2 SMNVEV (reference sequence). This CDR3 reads CASSPWGPTVSYEQYF. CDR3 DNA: TGTGCCAGCAGTCCCTGGGGGCCAACGGTCTCCTACGAGCAGTACTTC.

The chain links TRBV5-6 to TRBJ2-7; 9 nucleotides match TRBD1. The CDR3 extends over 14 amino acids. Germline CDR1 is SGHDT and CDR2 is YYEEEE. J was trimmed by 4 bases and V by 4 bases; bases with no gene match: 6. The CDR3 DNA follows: TGTGCCAGCAGCGCCGGGACAGGGATTTACGAGCAGTACTTC. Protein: CASSAGTGIYEQYF.

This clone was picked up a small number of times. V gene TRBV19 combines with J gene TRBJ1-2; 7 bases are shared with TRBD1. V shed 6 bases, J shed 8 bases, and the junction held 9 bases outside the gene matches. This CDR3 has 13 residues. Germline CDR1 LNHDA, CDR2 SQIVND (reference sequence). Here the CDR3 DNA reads TGTGCCAGTAGAGTGACAGGGCAGAAAGGCTACACCTTC. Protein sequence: CASRVTGQKGYTF.

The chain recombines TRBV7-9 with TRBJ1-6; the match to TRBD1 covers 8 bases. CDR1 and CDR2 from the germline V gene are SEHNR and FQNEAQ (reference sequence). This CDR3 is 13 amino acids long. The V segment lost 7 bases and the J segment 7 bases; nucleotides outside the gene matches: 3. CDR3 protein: CASNRGENSPLHF. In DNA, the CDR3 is TGTGCCAGCAACAGGGGGGAAAATTCACCCCTCCACTTT.

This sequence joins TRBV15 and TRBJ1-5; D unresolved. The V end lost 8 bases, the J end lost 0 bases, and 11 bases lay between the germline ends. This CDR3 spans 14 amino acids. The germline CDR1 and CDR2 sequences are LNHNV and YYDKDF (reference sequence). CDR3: CATREEGSNQPQHF. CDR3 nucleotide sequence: TGTGCCACCCGGGAAGAGGGTAGCAATCAGCCCCAGCATTTT.

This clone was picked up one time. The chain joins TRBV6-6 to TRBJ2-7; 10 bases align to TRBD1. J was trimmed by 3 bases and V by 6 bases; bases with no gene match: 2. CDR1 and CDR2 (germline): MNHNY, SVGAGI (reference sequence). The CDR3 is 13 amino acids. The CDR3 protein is CASSWTGGYEQYF. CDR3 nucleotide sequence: TGTGCCAGCAGCTGGACAGGGGGCTACGAGCAGTACTTC.

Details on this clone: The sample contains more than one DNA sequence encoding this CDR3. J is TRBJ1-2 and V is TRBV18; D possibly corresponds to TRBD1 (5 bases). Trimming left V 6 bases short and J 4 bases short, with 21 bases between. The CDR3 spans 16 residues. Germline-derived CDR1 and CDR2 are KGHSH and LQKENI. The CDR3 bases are TGTGCCAGCTCCCGACAGTTGCCGGGCGGGGGCTATGGCTACACCTTC. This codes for CASSRQLPGGGYGYTF.

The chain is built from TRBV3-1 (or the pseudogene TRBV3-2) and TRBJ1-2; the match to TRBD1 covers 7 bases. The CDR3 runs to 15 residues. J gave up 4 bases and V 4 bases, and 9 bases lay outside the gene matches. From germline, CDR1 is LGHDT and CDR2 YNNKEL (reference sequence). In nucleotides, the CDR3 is TGTGCCAGCAGCCCCTTACGACAGGGCGGCTATGGCTACACCTTC. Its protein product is CASSPLRQGGYGYTF.

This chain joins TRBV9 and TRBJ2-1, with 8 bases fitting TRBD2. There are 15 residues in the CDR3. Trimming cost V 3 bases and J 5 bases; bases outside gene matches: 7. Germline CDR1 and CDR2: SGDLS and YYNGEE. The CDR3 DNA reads TGTGCCAGCAGCGAGGCGGGGGGATACCACAATGAGCAGTTCTTC. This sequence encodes CASSEAGGYHNEQFF.

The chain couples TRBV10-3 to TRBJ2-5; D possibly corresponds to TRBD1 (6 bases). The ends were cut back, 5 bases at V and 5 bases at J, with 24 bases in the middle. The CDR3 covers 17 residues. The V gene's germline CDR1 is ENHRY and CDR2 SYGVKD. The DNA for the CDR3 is TGTGCCATCAGTTATAGACTTAGGGGCAGGGGAGAGGAGACCCAGTACTTC. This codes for CAISYRLRGRGEETQYF.

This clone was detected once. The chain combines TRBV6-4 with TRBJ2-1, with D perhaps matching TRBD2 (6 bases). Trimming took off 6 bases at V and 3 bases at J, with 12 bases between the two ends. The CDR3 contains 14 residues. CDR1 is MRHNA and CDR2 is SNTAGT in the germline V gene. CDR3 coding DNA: TGTGCCAGCAGCCCACTAGCAAACTACAATGAGCAGTTCTTC. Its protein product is CASSPLANYNEQFF.

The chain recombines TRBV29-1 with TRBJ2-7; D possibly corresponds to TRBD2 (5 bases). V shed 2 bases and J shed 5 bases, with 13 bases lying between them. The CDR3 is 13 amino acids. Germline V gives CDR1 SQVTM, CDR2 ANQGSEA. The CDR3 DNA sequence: TGCAGCGTTGAATTAGGACTGTCCGACGAGCAGTACTTC. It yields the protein CSVELGLSDEQYF.

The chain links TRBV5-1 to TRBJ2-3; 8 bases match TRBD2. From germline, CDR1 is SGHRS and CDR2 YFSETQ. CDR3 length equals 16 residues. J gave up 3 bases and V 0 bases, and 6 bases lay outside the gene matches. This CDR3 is CASSLDGGAGTDTQYF. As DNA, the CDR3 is TGCGCCAGCAGCTTGGACGGGGGGGCCGGGACAGATACGCAGTATTTT.

CDR3 residues: CASTPANTGELFF. The CDR3 DNA sequence: TGTGCCAGCACCCCGGCGAACACCGGGGAGCTGTTTTTT. This sequence joins TRBV9 and TRBJ2-2, with D uncertain. Germline-derived CDR1 and CDR2 are SGDLS and YYNGEE. V was trimmed by 6 bases and J by 0 bases, leaving 6 bases between them. This CDR3 is built from 13 residues. The complete variable domain, with remaining parts taken from reference TRBV9 and TRBJ2-2, reads DSGVTQTPKHLITATGQRVTLRCSPRSGDLSVYWYQQSLDQGLQFLIQYYNGEERAKGNILERFSAQQFPDLHSELNLSSLELGDSALYFCASTPANTGELFFGEGSRLTVL.

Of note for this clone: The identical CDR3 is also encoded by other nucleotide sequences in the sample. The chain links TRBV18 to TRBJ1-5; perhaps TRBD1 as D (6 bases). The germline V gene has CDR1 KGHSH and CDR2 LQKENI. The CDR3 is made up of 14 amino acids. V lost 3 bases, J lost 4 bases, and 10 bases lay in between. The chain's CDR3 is CASSPSQGNQPQHF. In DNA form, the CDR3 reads TGTGCCAGCTCACCCTCACAGGGTAATCAGCCCCAGCATTTT.

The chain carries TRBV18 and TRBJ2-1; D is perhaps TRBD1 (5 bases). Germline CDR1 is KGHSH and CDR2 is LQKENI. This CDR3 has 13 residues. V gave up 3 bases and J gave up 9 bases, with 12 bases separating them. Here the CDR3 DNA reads TGTGCCAGCTCACCGGTGGGGCTCCGTGAGCAGTTCTTC. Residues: CASSPVGLREQFF.

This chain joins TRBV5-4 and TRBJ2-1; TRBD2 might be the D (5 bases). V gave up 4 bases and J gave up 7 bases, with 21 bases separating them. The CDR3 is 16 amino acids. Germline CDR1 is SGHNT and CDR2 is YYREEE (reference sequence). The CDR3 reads CASSPRTPDSLNEQFF. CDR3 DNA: TGTGCCAGCAGCCCCAGGACTCCCGATTCACTTAATGAGCAGTTCTTC.

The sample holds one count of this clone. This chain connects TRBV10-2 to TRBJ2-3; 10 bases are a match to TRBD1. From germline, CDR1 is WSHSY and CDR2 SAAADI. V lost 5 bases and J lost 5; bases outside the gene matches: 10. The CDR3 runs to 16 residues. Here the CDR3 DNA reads TGCGCCAGCAGTCAGAGTGACAGGGGGCGCAGAGATACGCAGTATTTT. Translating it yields CASSQSDRGRRDTQYF.

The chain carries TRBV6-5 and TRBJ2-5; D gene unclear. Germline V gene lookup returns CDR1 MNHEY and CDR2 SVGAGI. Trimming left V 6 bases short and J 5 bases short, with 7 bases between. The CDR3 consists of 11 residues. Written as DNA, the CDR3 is TGTGCCAGCAGACAAGTGGAGACCCAGTACTTC. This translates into CASRQVETQYF.